This T cell receptor (beta chain) was identified in a study of technical replicates of blood from several donors. Data came from immunoSEQ multiplex PCR; TCRdb stores just in-frame clones and leaves some out. Among around 100,000 clones listed, about 94% were seen once. The TCR was taken from a human donor in good health. Input material: T cells isolated from PBMCs.

CDR3 residues: CASRSGGQAYNEQFF. The CDR3 coding sequence is TGTGCCAGCAGGTCAGGGGGGCAGGCCTACAATGAGCAGTTCTTC. The chain has TRBV27 and TRBJ2-1, with D perhaps TRBD1 (7 bases). This CDR3 has 15 amino acids. CDR1 is MNHEY, CDR2 SMNVEV, per germline (reference sequence). Trimming stripped 6 bases from V and 2 bases from J, with 14 bases between.